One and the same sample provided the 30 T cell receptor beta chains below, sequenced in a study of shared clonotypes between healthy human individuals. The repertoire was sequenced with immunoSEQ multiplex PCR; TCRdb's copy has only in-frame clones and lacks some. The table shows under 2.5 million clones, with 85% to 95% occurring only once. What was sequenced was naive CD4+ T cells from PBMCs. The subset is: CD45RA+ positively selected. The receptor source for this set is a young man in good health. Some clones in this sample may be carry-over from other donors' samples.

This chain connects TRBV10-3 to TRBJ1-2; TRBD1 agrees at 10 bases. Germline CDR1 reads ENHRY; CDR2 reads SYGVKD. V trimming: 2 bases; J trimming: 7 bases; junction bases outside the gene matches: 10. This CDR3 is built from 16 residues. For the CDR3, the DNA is TGTGCCATCAGTGAGACCCGACAGGGGGCCCCGTCTGGCTACACCTTC. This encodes CAISETRQGAPSGYTF.

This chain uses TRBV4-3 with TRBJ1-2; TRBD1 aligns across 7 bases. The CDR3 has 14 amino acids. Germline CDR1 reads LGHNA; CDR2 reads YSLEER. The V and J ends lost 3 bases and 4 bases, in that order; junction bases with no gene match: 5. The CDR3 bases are TGCGCCAGCAGCCAGGAGAGGGACAGCTATGGCTACACCTTC. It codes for CASSQERDSYGYTF.

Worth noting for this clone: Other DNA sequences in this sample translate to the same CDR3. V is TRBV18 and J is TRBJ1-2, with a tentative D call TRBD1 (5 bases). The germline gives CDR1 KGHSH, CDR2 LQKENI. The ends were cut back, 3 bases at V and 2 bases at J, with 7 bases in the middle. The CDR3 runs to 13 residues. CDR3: CASSPDTNYGYTF. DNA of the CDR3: TGTGCCAGCTCACCGGACACGAACTATGGCTACACCTTC.

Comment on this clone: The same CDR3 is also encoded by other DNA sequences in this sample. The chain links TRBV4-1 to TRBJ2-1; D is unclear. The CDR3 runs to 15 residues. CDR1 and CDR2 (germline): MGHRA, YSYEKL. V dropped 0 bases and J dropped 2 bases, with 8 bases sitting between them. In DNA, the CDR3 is TGCGCCAGCAGCCAAGAAGAGAGCCCCTACAATGAGCAGTTCTTC. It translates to CASSQEESPYNEQFF.

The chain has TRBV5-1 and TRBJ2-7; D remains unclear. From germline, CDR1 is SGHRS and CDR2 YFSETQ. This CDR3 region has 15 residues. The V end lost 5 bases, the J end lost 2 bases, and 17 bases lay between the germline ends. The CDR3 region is CASRQDLREAYEQYF. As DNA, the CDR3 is TGCGCCAGCAGACAAGACCTACGCGAGGCCTACGAGCAGTACTTC. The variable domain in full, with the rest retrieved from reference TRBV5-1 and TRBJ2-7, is KAGVTQTPRYLIKTRGQQVTLSCSPISGHRSVSWYQQTPGQGLQFLFEYFSETQRNKGNFPGRFSGRQFSNSRSEMNVSTLELGDSALYLCASRQDLREAYEQYFGPGTRLTVT.

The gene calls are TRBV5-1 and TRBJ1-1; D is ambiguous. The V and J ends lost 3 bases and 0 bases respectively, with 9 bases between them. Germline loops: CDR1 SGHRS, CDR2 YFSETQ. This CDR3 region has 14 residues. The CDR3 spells CASSSGVVNTEAFF. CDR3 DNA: TGCGCCAGCAGCTCCGGAGTGGTGAACACTGAAGCTTTCTTT.

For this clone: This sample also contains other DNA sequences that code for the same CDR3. CDR3: CASSVDAATNEKLFF. The CDR3 nucleotides are TGTGCCAGCAGCGTAGATGCAGCAACTAATGAAAAACTGTTTTTT. V is TRBV9 and J is TRBJ1-4, with D hard to call. Germline V CDR1 and CDR2: SGDLS, YYNGEE. The V and J ends lost 0 bases and 0 bases respectively, with 6 bases between them. This CDR3 contains 15 residues.

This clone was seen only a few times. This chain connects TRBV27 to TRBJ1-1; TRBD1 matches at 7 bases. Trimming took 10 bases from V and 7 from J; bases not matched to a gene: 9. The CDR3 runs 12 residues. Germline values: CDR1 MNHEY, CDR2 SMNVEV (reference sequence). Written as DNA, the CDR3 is TGTGCCACCCCCGACAGGGAAAGTGAAGCTTTCTTT. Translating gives CATPDRESEAFF.

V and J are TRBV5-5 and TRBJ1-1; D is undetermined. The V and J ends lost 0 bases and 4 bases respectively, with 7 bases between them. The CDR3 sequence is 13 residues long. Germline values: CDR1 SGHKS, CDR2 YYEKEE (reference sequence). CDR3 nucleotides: TGTGCCAGCAGCTTGGAGGCATTCACTGAAGCTTTCTTT. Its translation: CASSLEAFTEAFF.

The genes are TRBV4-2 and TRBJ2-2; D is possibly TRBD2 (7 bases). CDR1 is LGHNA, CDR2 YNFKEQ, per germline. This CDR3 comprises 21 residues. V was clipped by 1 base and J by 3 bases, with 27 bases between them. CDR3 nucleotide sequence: TGTGCCAGCAGCCAAGCCCTCGTGGTTCCGGGGGGCCTAACCTACACCGGGGAGCTGTTTTTT. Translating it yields CASSQALVVPGGLTYTGELFF.

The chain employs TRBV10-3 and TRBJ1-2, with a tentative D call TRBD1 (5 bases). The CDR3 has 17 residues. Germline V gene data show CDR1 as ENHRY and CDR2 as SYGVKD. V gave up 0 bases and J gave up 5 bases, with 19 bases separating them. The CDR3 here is CAISESILGRASYGYTF. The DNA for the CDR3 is TGTGCCATCAGTGAGTCGATCTTAGGCAGGGCCTCTTATGGCTACACCTTC.

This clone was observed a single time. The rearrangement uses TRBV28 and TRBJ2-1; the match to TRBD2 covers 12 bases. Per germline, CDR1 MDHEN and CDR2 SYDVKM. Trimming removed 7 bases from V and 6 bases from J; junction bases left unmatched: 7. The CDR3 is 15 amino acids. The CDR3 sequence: CASTPSGRAGNEQFF. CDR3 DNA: TGTGCCAGCACCCCTAGCGGGAGGGCCGGCAATGAGCAGTTCTTC.

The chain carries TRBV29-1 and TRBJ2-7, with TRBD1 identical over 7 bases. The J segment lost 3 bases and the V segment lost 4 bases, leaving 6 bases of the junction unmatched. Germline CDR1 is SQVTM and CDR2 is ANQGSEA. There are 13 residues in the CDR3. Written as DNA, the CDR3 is TGCAGCGTTGTCCAGGGACAGTTCTACGAGCAGTACTTC. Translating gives CSVVQGQFYEQYF.

The CDR3 loop is CASSSPRAANTEAFF. CDR3 DNA sequence: TGCGCCAGCAGCTCCCCTCGGGCAGCGAACACTGAAGCTTTCTTT. The chain joins TRBV5-1 to TRBJ1-1; D unclear. The CDR3 length is 15 residues. Trimming removed 3 bases at V and 1 base at J, with 13 bases between. CDR1 and CDR2 (germline): SGHRS, YFSETQ.

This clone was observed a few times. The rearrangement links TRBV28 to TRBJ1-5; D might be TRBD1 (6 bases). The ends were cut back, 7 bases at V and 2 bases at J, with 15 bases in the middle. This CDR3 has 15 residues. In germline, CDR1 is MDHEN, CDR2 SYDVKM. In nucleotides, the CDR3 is TGTGCCAGCACCGTAACAGGGAACGGCAATCAGCCCCAGCATTTT. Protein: CASTVTGNGNQPQHF.

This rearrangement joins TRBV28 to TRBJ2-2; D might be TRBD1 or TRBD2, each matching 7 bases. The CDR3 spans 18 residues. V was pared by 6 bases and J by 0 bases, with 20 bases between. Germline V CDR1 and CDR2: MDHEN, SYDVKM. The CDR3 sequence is CASSALGRGLSNTGELFF. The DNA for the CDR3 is TGTGCCAGCAGCGCCCTTGGGAGGGGGCTCTCGAACACCGGGGAGCTGTTTTTT.

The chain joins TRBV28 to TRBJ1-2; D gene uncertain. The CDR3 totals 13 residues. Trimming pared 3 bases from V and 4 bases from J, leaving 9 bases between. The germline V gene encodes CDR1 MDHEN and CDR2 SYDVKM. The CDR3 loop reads CASSFFGLYGYTF. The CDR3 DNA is TGTGCCAGCAGTTTTTTCGGCCTCTATGGCTACACCTTC.

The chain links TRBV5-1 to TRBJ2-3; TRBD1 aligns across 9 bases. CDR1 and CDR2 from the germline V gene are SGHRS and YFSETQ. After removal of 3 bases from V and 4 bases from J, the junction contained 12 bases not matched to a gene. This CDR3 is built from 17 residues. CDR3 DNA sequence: TGCGCCAGCAGCTCCCCGTCCGGGACAGGGATCGCAGATACGCAGTATTTT. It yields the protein CASSSPSGTGIADTQYF. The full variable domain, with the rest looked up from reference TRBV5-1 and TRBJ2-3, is KAGVTQTPRYLIKTRGQQVTLSCSPISGHRSVSWYQQTPGQGLQFLFEYFSETQRNKGNFPGRFSGRQFSNSRSEMNVSTLELGDSALYLCASSSPSGTGIADTQYFGPGTRLTVL.

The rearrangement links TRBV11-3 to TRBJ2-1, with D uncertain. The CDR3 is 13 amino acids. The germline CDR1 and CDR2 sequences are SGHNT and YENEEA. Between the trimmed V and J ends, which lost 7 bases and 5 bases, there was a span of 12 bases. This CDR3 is CASNHPRDNEQFF. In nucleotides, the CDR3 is TGTGCCAGCAACCACCCACGGGACAATGAGCAGTTCTTC. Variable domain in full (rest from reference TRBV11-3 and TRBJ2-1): EAGVVQSPRYKIIEKKQPVAFWCNPISGHNTLYWYLQNLGQGPELLIRYENEEAVDDSQLPKDRFSAERLKGVDSTLKIQPAELGDSAVYLCASNHPRDNEQFFGPGTRLTVL.

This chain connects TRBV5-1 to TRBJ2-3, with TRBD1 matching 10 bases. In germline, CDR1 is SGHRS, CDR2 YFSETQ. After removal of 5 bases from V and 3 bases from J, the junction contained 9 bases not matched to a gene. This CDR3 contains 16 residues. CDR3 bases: TGCGCCAGCAGTCACCCCGGGACAGGGGTGACAGATACGCAGTATTTT. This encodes CASSHPGTGVTDTQYF. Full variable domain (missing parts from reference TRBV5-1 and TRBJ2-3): KAGVTQTPRYLIKTRGQQVTLSCSPISGHRSVSWYQQTPGQGLQFLFEYFSETQRNKGNFPGRFSGRQFSNSRSEMNVSTLELGDSALYLCASSHPGTGVTDTQYFGPGTRLTVL.

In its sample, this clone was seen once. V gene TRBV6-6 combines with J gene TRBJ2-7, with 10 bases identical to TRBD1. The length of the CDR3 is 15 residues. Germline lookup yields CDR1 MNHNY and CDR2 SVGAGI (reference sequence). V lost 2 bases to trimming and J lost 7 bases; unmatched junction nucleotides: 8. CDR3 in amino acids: CASSYRDRGPSEQYF. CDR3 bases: TGTGCCAGCAGTTACCGCGACAGGGGGCCGAGTGAGCAGTACTTC.

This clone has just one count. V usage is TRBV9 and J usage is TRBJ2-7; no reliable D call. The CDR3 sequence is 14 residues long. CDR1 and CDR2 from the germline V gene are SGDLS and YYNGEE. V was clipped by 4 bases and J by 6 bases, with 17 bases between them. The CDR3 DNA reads TGTGCCAGCAGCCCCCAAGTAGGGTTGGCCGAGCAGTACTTC. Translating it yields CASSPQVGLAEQYF. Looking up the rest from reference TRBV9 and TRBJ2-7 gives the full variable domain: DSGVTQTPKHLITATGQRVTLRCSPRSGDLSVYWYQQSLDQGLQFLIQYYNGEERAKGNILERFSAQQFPDLHSELNLSSLELGDSALYFCASSPQVGLAEQYFGPGTRLTVT.

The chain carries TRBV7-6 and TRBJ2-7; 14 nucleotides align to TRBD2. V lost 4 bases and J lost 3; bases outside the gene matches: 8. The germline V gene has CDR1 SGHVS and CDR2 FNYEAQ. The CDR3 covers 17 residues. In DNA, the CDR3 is TGTGCCAGCAGCTCGGGACTAGCGGGAGATCAGCGCTACGAGCAGTACTTC. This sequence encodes CASSSGLAGDQRYEQYF.

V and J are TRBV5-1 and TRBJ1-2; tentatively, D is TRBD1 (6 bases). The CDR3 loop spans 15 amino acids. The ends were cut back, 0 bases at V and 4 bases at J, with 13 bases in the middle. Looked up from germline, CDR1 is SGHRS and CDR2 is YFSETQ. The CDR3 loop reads CASSLGTGAFYGYTF. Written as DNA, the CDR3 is TGCGCCAGCAGCTTGGGGACGGGGGCCTTCTATGGCTACACCTTC.

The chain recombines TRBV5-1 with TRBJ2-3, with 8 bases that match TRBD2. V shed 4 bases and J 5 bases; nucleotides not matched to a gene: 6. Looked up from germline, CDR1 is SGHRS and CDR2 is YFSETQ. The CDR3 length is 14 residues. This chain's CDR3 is CASSIGTRGDTQYF. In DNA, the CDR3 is TGCGCCAGCAGCATCGGGACTAGAGGAGATACGCAGTATTTT.

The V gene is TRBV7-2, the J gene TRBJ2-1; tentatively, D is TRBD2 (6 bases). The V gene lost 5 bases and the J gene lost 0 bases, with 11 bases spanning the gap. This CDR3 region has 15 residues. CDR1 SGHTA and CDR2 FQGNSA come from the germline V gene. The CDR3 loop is CASSNSGYSYNEQFF. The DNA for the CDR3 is TGTGCCAGCAGCAATAGCGGATACTCCTACAATGAGCAGTTCTTC.

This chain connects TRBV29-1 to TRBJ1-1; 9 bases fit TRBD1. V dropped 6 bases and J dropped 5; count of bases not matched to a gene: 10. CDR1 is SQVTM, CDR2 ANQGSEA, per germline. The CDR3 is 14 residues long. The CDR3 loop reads CSVVQQGANTEAFF. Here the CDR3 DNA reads TGCAGCGTAGTTCAACAGGGGGCGAATACTGAAGCTTTCTTT.

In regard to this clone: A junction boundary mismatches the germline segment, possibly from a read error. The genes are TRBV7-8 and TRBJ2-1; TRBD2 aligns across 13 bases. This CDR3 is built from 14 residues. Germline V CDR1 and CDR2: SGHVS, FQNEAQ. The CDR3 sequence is CASSGTSGTTNAVF. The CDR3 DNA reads TGTGCCAGCAGCGGGACTAGCGGGACAACGAACGCCGTCTTC.

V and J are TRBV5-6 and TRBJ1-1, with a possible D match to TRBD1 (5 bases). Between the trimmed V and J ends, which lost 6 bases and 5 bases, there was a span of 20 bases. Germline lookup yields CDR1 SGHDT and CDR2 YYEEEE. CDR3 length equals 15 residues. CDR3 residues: CASTTRGGGGTEAFF. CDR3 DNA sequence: TGTGCCAGCACCACACGGGGGGGAGGTGGGACTGAAGCTTTCTTT.

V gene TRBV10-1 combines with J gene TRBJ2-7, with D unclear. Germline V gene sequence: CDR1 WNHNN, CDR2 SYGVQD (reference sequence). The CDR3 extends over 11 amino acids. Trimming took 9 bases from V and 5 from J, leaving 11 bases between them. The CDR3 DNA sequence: TGCGCCAGTGGAAAGGGAAACGAGCAGTACTTC. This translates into CASGKGNEQYF.